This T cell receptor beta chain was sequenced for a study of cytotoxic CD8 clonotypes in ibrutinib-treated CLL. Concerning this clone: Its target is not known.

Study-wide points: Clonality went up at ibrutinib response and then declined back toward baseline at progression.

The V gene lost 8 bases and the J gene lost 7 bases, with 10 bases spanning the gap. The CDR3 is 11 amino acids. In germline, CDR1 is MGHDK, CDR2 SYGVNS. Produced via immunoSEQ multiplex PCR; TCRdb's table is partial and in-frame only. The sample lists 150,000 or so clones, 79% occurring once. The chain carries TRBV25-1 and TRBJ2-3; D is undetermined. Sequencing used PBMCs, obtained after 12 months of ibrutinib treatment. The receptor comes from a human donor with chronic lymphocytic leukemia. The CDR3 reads CASEAQNTQYF. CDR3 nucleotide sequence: TGTGCCAGCGAGGCCCAAAATACGCAGTATTTT.